The rows below give T cell receptor beta chains drawn from one sample of a study of T cell responses to AZD1222 COVID-19 vaccine. The protocol was immunoSEQ multiplex PCR, while the TCRdb copy is restricted to in-frame clones and leaves out a portion. The table lists 95,000 to 150,000 clones, more than 85% of them singletons. The source was peripheral blood, collected on day 0 of MenACWY control vaccination. The receptors were sampled from an adult in good health. The CDR3 runs from the conserved cysteine through the conserved F or W. Each record gives: D gene, J gene, clone size, V gene, CDR3 protein, CDR3 DNA. D genes are given only for firm matches. Clone size is stated in some rows and not others, as once, few, many or a class when expanded.

D: TRBD1
J: TRBJ1-4
size: few
V: TRBV5-8
CDR3: CASSRTGVRSEKLFF
DNA: TGTGCCAGCAGCCGAACAGGGGTCAGGAGTGAAAAACTGTTTTTT

D: NA
J: TRBJ2-6
size: NA
V: TRBV9
CDR3: CASSVEGRRANVLTF
DNA: TGTGCCAGCAGCGTAGAAGGGCGCCGGGCCAACGTCCTGACTTTC

D: NA
J: TRBJ2-4
size: NA
V: TRBV7-9
CDR3: CASSLDGPLAKNIQYF
DNA: TGTGCCAGCAGCTTAGACGGCCCCCTAGCCAAAAACATTCAGTACTTC

D: NA
J: TRBJ1-2
size: NA
V: TRBV2
CDR3: CASKEERGYTF
DNA: TGTGCCAGCAAAGAGGAACGTGGCTACACCTTC

D: NA
J: TRBJ2-2
size: NA
V: TRBV5-4
CDR3: CASSPLVERGGELFF
DNA: TGTGCCAGCAGCCCTTTGGTCGAAAGAGGCGGGGAGCTGTTTTTT

D: TRBD1
J: TRBJ1-4
size: NA
V: TRBV25-1
CDR3: CASSPSTGGAGGNEKLFF
DNA: TGTGCCAGCAGTCCATCGACAGGGGGCGCCGGAGGTAATGAAAAACTGTTTTTT

D: NA
J: TRBJ1-1
size: NA
V: TRBV3-1/TRBV3-2
CDR3: CASSQDGGDTEAFF
DNA: TGTGCCAGCAGCCAAGACGGAGGAGACACTGAAGCTTTCTTT

D: NA
J: TRBJ2-3
size: NA
V: TRBV21-1
CDR3: CASSKEPKKQDPDTQYF
DNA: TGTGCCAGCAGCAAGGAACCCAAAAAACAGGACCCAGATACGCAGTATTTT

D: NA
J: TRBJ2-7
size: NA
V: TRBV12-5
CDR3: CASGGMGYEQYF
DNA: TGTGCTAGTGGAGGGATGGGGTACGAGCAGTACTTC

D: TRBD1
J: TRBJ1-1
size: NA
V: TRBV6-5
CDR3: CASSYSTGANTEAFF
DNA: TGTGCCAGCAGTTACTCCACAGGGGCCAACACTGAAGCTTTCTTT